These 3 T cell receptor beta chains were all obtained from the same sample, sequenced in a study of somatic mutations in cytotoxic T cells in rheumatoid arthritis. The table came from immunoSEQ multiplex PCR; TCRdb's copy has only in-frame clones and leaves some out. The sample lists around 11,000 clones, about nine tenths occurring once. Material for sequencing was CD8+ T cells sorted from blood. The receptors come from a woman aged 18-29 years with rheumatoid arthritis.

This clone occurred a few times. The chain joins TRBV6-6 to TRBJ1-1; D unresolved. The CDR3 consists of 13 residues. V was cut by 3 bases and J by 2 bases, with 7 bases left in between. Germline CDR1 MNHNY, CDR2 SVGAGI (reference sequence). DNA for the CDR3: TGTGCCAGCAGTTATACAGAAAACACTGAAGCTTTCTTT. This encodes CASSYTENTEAFF.

The rearrangement joins TRBV13 to TRBJ2-7; TRBD1 matches 7 bases. Trimming cost V 5 bases and J 4 bases; bases outside gene matches: 8. CDR1 is PRHDT, CDR2 FYEKMQ, per germline (reference sequence). The CDR3 has 14 amino acids. The CDR3 protein is CASSVPGQLYEQYF. As DNA, the CDR3 is TGTGCCAGCAGCGTACCGGGACAGCTATACGAGCAGTACTTC.

The V and J genes are TRBV7-8 and TRBJ1-1; D possibly corresponds to TRBD1 (5 bases). Trimming shortened V by 5 bases and J by 4 bases, and 14 bases separated the two germline ends. This CDR3 is 14 amino acids long. The germline V gene encodes CDR1 SGHVS and CDR2 FQNEAQ. The CDR3 reads CASSRDWGGTEAFF. CDR3 nucleotides: TGTGCCAGCAGCCGTGACTGGGGCGGCACTGAAGCTTTCTTT.